This T cell receptor (beta chain) emerged from a study of T cell responses to AZD1222 COVID-19 vaccine. Overall study findings and caveats: Close to half of all spike-specific TCRs reportedly target regions of the variants that are unmutated. Of the AZD1222 recipients, only five to seven were seropositive at baseline.

For this clone: As yet, its antigen is unknown.

Produced via immunoSEQ multiplex PCR; TCRdb's table is partial and in-frame only. The sample includes 150,000 to 200,000 clones, 75% to 90% seen only once; the top ten take about 2.5%. This receptor was obtained from an adult in good health. The source was peripheral blood, collected on day 0 of MenACWY control vaccination.

CDR3 loop: CASSEFRQYTGELFF. CDR3 sequence (DNA): TGTGCCAGCAGTGAATTTCGGCAGTACACCGGGGAGCTGTTTTTT. This chain joins TRBV2 and TRBJ2-2; D is undetermined. V lost 2 bases to trimming and J lost 3 bases, with 10 bases between them. Germline lookup yields CDR1 SNHLY and CDR2 FYNNEI. The CDR3 runs 15 residues.